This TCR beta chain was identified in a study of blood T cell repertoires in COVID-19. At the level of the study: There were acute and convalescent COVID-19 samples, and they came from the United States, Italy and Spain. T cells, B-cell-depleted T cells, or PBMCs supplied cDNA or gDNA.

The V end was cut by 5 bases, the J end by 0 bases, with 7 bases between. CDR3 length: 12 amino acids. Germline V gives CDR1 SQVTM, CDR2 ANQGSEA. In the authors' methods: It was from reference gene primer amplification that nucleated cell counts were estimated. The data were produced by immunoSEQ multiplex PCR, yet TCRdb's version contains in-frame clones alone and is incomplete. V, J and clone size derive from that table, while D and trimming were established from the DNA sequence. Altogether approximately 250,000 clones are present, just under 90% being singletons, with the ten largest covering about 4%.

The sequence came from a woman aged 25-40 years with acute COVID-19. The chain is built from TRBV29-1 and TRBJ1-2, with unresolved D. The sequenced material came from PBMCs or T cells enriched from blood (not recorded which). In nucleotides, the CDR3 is TGCAGCGTTAGAGATGCTAACTATGGCTACACCTTC. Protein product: CSVRDANYGYTF.